Listed below are T cell receptor beta chains from one sample, sequenced in a study of patients and donors after allogeneic stem cell transplantation. TCRdb re-called the RT-PCR reads with MiXCR, one entry per CDR3 protein. Among about 74,000 distinct CDR3 sequences listed, 26% were seen once. The source material was blood, either unsorted or a sorted T cell fraction (not recorded which). The receptors stem from a human donor who was either an allogeneic HSCT recipient or a stem cell or donor lymphocyte infusion donor (not recorded which). It is not recorded whose cells these are; they may come from a transplant donor. CDR3s include the opening cysteine and the closing phenylalanine or tryptophan. The order of the fields is V gene, J gene, CDR3 protein.

>TRBV25-1|TRBJ2-5
CASSARTEVTQYF
>TRBV3-1|TRBJ2-3
CASSYRPTTDTQYF
>TRBV10-3|TRBJ2-3
CAISETTGLGGTTQYF
>TRBV7-2|TRBJ1-5
CASSRLGTGLNQPQHF
>TRBV20-1|TRBJ2-7
CSARVGAGPYEQYF
>TRBV20-1|TRBJ1-4
CSAREQGTNEKLFF
>TRBV20-1|TRBJ1-4
CSATTPEVYGEKLFF
>TRBV6-2/TRBV6-3|TRBJ1-2
CASSYNIHSAGYTF
>TRBV4-1|TRBJ1-5
CASSQALPRGVNQPQHF
>TRBV3-1|TRBJ2-7
CASTRTSSSYEQYF
>TRBV7-8|TRBJ1-1
CASSPDYVEAFF
>TRBV10-3|TRBJ1-1
CAISDPDRMNTEAFF
>TRBV20-1|TRBJ2-1
CSATFMGGGDEQFF
>TRBV6-6|TRBJ1-1
CANSYALAGAGTEAFF
>TRBV7-9|TRBJ2-1
CASSRIWGWDEQFF
>TRBV12-3/TRBV12-4|TRBJ1-6
CASRSKPSYNSPLHF
>TRBV5-1|TRBJ2-1
CASRLAGTGDNEQFF
>TRBV11-2|TRBJ2-1
CASSFVSYNEQFF
>TRBV6-5|TRBJ1-1
CASSYGGGMNTEAFF
>TRBV5-1|TRBJ1-3
CASSPSWNGGNTIYF
>TRBV24-1|TRBJ2-2
CATSDPRGRDGELFF
>TRBV6-4|TRBJ2-1
CASSASPGTDSYNEQFF
>TRBV7-9|TRBJ1-2
CASSLGGEDGYTF
>TRBV6-5|TRBJ1-2
CASSFGPSGGYTF
>TRBV5-1|TRBJ1-3
CASSLDLGQGAGNTIYF
>TRBV12-3/TRBV12-4|TRBJ1-5
CASRQGEWNQPQHF
>TRBV30|TRBJ1-1
CAWSSWGQNTEAFF
>TRBV20-1|TRBJ1-1
CSAIVGNTEAFF
>TRBV9|TRBJ2-1
CASSSQRDSYNEQFF
>TRBV5-5|TRBJ1-1
CASSLTGTVNTEAFF
>TRBV11-2|TRBJ2-1
CASSFFVRKQGAQRSSYNEQFF
>TRBV6-1|TRBJ1-3
CASSHITSGNTIYF
>TRBV5-1|TRBJ2-5
CASSYGQGRRETQYF
>TRBV6-2/TRBV6-3|TRBJ2-3
CASSSYTDTQYF
>TRBV4-1|TRBJ2-7
CASSQGVTGVHEQYF
>TRBV2|TRBJ2-5
CASSQLGTADQETQYF
>TRBV10-3|TRBJ2-7
CAISEAPPAEQYF
>TRBV6-5|TRBJ1-5
CASSSRINQPQHF
>TRBV20-1|TRBJ1-6
CSARSGGPQKSLHF
>TRBV7-9|TRBJ1-1
CASSLGGPTEAFF
>TRBV20-1|TRBJ2-3
CSAGWRARSDTQYF
>TRBV4-3|TRBJ1-5
CASSQEEWGQGRQPQHF